Presented here are 11 T cell receptor beta chains from one specimen sequenced in a study of blood T cells in healthy people across ages (dated by TCRdb to between 2014 and 2017). Libraries were made using 5' RACE. The sequencer listed for this sample is Illumina HiSeq 2500. A second about 6 to 11 cycle PCR used a sample-barcoded 5' primer and a J-beta primer mix. Starting from the raw public reads, TCRdb applied fastp trimming at Q25, assembled clones with MiXCR and retained in-frame beta chains. Entries are consolidated by CDR3 protein sequence, retaining the most common genes and DNA. The sample contains 920,000 or so distinct CDR3 sequences, under 55% of them found a single time. The top ten constitute approximately 17% of the sample. Specimen: blood. Receptors originate from a woman aged 60-70 years in good health.

The chain employs TRBV20-1 and TRBJ2-5; weak D call: TRBD1 (6 bases). V lost 5 bases and J 0 bases, leaving 13 bases between the germline ends. CDR1 is DFQATT, CDR2 SNEGSKA, per germline (reference sequence). The CDR3 sequence is 14 residues long. The CDR3 protein is CSAGDDRYQETQYF. The CDR3 region has the DNA TGCAGTGCTGGCGACGACAGGTACCAAGAGACCCAGTACTTC.

This clonotype appeared many times. The V gene is TRBV4-2, the J gene TRBJ2-7; no clear D gene. There are 13 residues in the CDR3. Trimming removed 1 base from V and 3 bases from J, with 7 bases in between. CDR1 is LGHNA, CDR2 YNFKEQ, per germline. The CDR3 region has the DNA TGTGCCAGCAGCCAAGGGCAGCACTACGAGCAGTACTTC. The encoded protein is CASSQGQHYEQYF.

This clonotype was picked up a small number of times. The rearrangement joins TRBV21-1 to TRBJ2-7; the table's D gene call, TRBD1, was not cross checked with the DNA. TRBV21-1 is a known pseudogene. The CDR3 consists of 14 residues. The DNA of the CDR3 is TGTGCCAGCACCCAGGGAACCCTTCCCTACGAGCAGTACTTC. Its protein product is CASTQGTLPYEQYF.

V gene TRBV14 combines with J gene TRBJ2-7; D not resolved. Germline V gene data show CDR1 as SGHDN and CDR2 as FVKESK. V dropped 0 bases and J dropped 2 bases, with 11 bases sitting between them. This CDR3 is 15 amino acids long. Written as DNA, the CDR3 is TGTGCCAGCAGCCAAGATCAGGCGGATACCTACGAGCAGTACTTC. The encoded protein is CASSQDQADTYEQYF.

This chain uses TRBV12-3 or TRBV12-4 with TRBJ1-6; tentatively, D is TRBD1 (5 bases). The CDR3 is 16 residues long. Trimming left V 1 base short and J 8 bases short, with 15 bases between. In DNA form, the CDR3 reads TGTGCCAGCAGTTTAGGCCCAAGGGGAGTGTATTCACCCCTCCACTTT. Protein product: CASSLGPRGVYSPLHF.

The chain carries TRBV5-1 and TRBJ1-5; possible D gene TRBD1, 5 bases. The CDR3 has 15 residues. Trimming removed 1 base from V and 5 bases from J, with 13 bases in between. Germline CDR1 reads SGHRS; CDR2 reads YFSETQ. CDR3 region: CASSLQGKGDQPQHF. The CDR3 DNA reads TGCGCCAGCAGCTTGCAAGGGAAAGGGGATCAGCCCCAGCATTTT. Based on the CDR3 plus reference TRBV5-1 and TRBJ1-5, the full variable domain is KAGVTQTPRYLIKTRGQQVTLSCSPISGHRSVSWYQQTPGQGLQFLFEYFSETQRNKGNFPGRFSGRQFSNSRSEMNVSTLELGDSALYLCASSLQGKGDQPQHFGDGTRLSIL.

This clonotype was recorded a few times. The chain links TRBV29-1 to TRBJ2-5; 9 nucleotides align to TRBD2. From germline, CDR1 is SQVTM and CDR2 ANQGSEA. CDR3 length: 15 residues. The junction had 11 bases not matched to a gene; V was cut back by 4 bases and J by 5 bases. The CDR3 here is CSVGAHSGSSETQYF. The CDR3 region has the DNA TGCAGCGTTGGAGCCCATAGCGGGAGTTCGGAGACCCAGTACTTC.

The chain joins TRBV2 to TRBJ2-3, with D possibly matching TRBD1 (6 bases). The V end was cut by 6 bases, the J end by 8 bases, with 9 bases between. The CDR3 runs to 11 residues. The germline V gene encodes CDR1 SNHLY and CDR2 FYNNEI. CDR3 in amino acids: CASRQGVTQYF. The CDR3 region has the DNA TGTGCCAGCAGACAGGGAGTTACGCAGTATTTT.

The V gene is TRBV19, the J gene TRBJ2-1; D is unclear. Germline CDR1 reads LNHDA; CDR2 reads SQIVND (reference sequence). Trimming pared 0 bases from V and 11 bases from J, leaving 11 bases between. The CDR3 runs to 13 residues. In DNA form, the CDR3 reads TGTGCCAGTAGTATAGATCTGTCACAGAAGCAGTTCTTC. It encodes CASSIDLSQKQFF.

This clonotype occurred once. Germline and junction disagree at one end, which may indicate a read error. The V and J genes are TRBV12-3 or TRBV12-4 and TRBJ1-5, with TRBD1 matching 8 bases. The CDR3 runs to 16 residues. CDR3 loop: CAGSLMAGGVIQPQHF. In DNA, the CDR3 is TGTGCCGGCAGTTTAATGGCAGGGGGCGTCATTCAGCCCCAGCATTTT.

This clonotype was seen just once. The chain links TRBV5-1 to TRBJ1-6, with a weak D call TRBD1 (5 bases). Per germline, CDR1 SGHRS and CDR2 YFSETQ. The CDR3 contains 15 residues. V lost 0 bases and J 10 bases, leaving 14 bases between the germline ends. CDR3 sequence reads: CASSLEGAPGSPLHF. CDR3 sequence (DNA): TGCGCCAGCAGCTTGGAAGGGGCCCCGGGGTCACCCCTCCACTTT.